This T cell receptor (beta chain) derives from a study of long-term antiretroviral therapy in people with HIV. immunoSEQ v3.0 was run at survey level. Some clones are missing from TCRdb's copy, which holds only in-frame ones; the method was immunoSEQ multiplex PCR. The table lists some 7,900 clones, over 60% of them singletons. The CDR3 totals 14 residues. Germline CDR1 reads SGHKS; CDR2 reads YYEKEE (reference sequence). V was shortened by 0 bases and J by 4 bases, with 7 bases between the two germline ends. The chain links TRBV5-5 to TRBJ2-2; D ambiguous. The source was unsorted PBMCs, collected 0.6 years before starting antiretroviral therapy. The receptor's source is a man in his forties with HIV. The CDR3 spells CASSLEVPTGELFF. Written as DNA, the CDR3 is TGTGCCAGCAGCTTGGAGGTACCCACCGGGGAGCTGTTTTTT. Filled out from reference TRBV5-5 and TRBJ2-2, the complete variable domain reads DAGVTQSPTHLIKTRGQQVTLRCSPISGHKSVSWYQQVLGQGPQFIFQYYEKEERGRGNFPDRFSARQFPNYSSELNVNALLLGDSALYLCASSLEVPTGELFFGEGSRLTVL.